Listed here are 16 T cell receptor beta chains from one sample, sequenced in a study of cytomegalovirus exposure and HLA in healthy donors. The PCR used 60 Vbeta and 13 Jbeta primers. The table came from immunoSEQ multiplex PCR; TCRdb's copy has only in-frame clones and leaves some out. The table lists some 190,000 clones, roughly three quarters of them singletons, with roughly 1.6% in the top ten. The sample was PBMCs. The receptors were sampled from a woman under 30 in good health and CMV-seronegative.

This clone was seen only a few times. This chain connects TRBV6-1 to TRBJ2-5; 8 bases agree with TRBD1. From germline, CDR1 is MNHNS and CDR2 SASEGT. The junction had 5 bases not matched to a gene; V was cut back by 6 bases and J by 5 bases. The CDR3 runs to 13 residues. CDR3 protein: CASRQGAGETQYF. The CDR3 DNA sequence: TGTGCCAGCAGGCAGGGGGCAGGGGAGACCCAGTACTTC.

The gene calls are TRBV27 and TRBJ1-2; TRBD1 is a possible D gene (5 bases). Germline CDR1 is MNHEY and CDR2 is SMNVEV (reference sequence). Trimming removed 3 bases at V and 4 bases at J, with 12 bases between. The CDR3 loop spans 14 amino acids. CDR3 in amino acids: CASSFSGSGYGYTF. The DNA for the CDR3 is TGTGCCAGCAGTTTTTCAGGGTCCGGCTATGGCTACACCTTC.

The sample holds a few counts of this clone. The V and J genes are TRBV6-5 and TRBJ2-2; possible D gene TRBD2, 7 bases. The germline V gene has CDR1 MNHEY and CDR2 SVGAGI. The CDR3 contains 15 residues. Trimming removed 7 bases from V and 2 bases from J, with 14 bases in between. The CDR3 nucleotides are TGTGCCAGCAATGAGGCGGGGGCTAACACCGGGGAGCTGTTTTTT. Translated, it gives CASNEAGANTGELFF.

The rearrangement uses TRBV6-5 and TRBJ1-1; weak D call: TRBD1 (6 bases). CDR1 and CDR2 from the germline V gene are MNHEY and SVGAGI. The CDR3 has 14 residues. Trimming took off 9 bases at V and 0 bases at J, with 14 bases between the two ends. The CDR3 coding sequence is TGTGCCAGTAAGACAGGACTCATGAACACTGAAGCTTTCTTT. As protein: CASKTGLMNTEAFF.

The chain employs TRBV9 and TRBJ1-2; TRBD1 is a possible D gene (6 bases). CDR3 length: 15 residues. CDR1 and CDR2 (germline): SGDLS, YYNGEE. V was trimmed by 4 bases and J by 7 bases, leaving 20 bases between them. The CDR3 loop reads CASSPQSNTGTGYTF. The DNA for the CDR3 is TGTGCCAGCAGCCCCCAATCTAACACAGGGACTGGCTACACCTTC.

The chain carries TRBV19 and TRBJ1-1, with D possibly being TRBD1 (5 bases). Germline-derived CDR1 and CDR2 are LNHDA and SQIVND (reference sequence). The CDR3 spans 13 residues. Trimming took off 4 bases at V and 5 bases at J, with 11 bases between the two ends. CDR3 nucleotides: TGTGCCAGTAGTACCGGGGGTGGGACTGAAGCTTTCTTT. Translation: CASSTGGGTEAFF.

The CDR3 sequence: CASSNRGSGQETQYF. The CDR3 DNA reads as TGTGCCAGCAGCAACCGGGGTAGCGGCCAAGAGACCCAGTACTTC. The rearrangement joins TRBV7-9 to TRBJ2-5, with D perhaps TRBD2 (6 bases). The CDR3 spans 15 residues. CDR1 is SEHNR, CDR2 FQNEAQ, per germline (reference sequence). Trimming pared 5 bases from V and 1 base from J, leaving 14 bases between.

The rearrangement links TRBV6-5 to TRBJ2-5; TRBD2 agrees at 7 bases. After removal of 0 bases from V and 5 bases from J, the junction contained 3 bases not matched to a gene. This CDR3 comprises 14 residues. Looked up from germline, CDR1 is MNHEY and CDR2 is SVGAGI. DNA of the CDR3: TGTGCCAGCAGTTACTCCTCCGGGAGGGAGACCCAGTACTTC. It is translated as CASSYSSGRETQYF.

V gene TRBV4-1 combines with J gene TRBJ2-5; TRBD1 agrees at 12 bases. V trimming: 1 base; J trimming: 5 bases; junction bases outside the gene matches: 8. The germline gives CDR1 MGHRA, CDR2 YSYEKL. The CDR3 has 17 amino acids. The CDR3 DNA follows: TGCGCCAGCAGCCAAGCTCCCGGGACAGGGGGCCAGGAGACCCAGTACTTC. This codes for CASSQAPGTGGQETQYF.

The chain employs TRBV5-5 and TRBJ2-2, with 10 nucleotides matching TRBD1. Germline assignment: CDR1 SGHKS and CDR2 YYEKEE (reference sequence). This CDR3 is built from 16 residues. V lost 3 bases, J lost 0 bases, and 2 bases stayed unmatched. In DNA, the CDR3 is TGTGCCAGCAGCTCTGGGACAGGGGCGAACACCGGGGAGCTGTTTTTT. It codes for CASSSGTGANTGELFF.

The chain recombines TRBV4-1 with TRBJ2-1; D unresolved. There are 16 residues in the CDR3. Germline loops: CDR1 MGHRA, CDR2 YSYEKL. V was cut by 0 bases and J by 1 base, with 10 bases left in between. The CDR3 DNA follows: TGCGCCAGCAGCCAAGAGGTGGGCTCTTCCTACAATGAGCAGTTCTTC. Translation gives CASSQEVGSSYNEQFF.

This rearrangement joins TRBV5-4 to TRBJ1-1; 11 bases map to TRBD1. This CDR3 region has 18 residues. V lost 4 bases to trimming and J lost 0 bases; unmatched junction nucleotides: 11. CDR1 is SGHNT and CDR2 is YYREEE in the germline V gene (reference sequence). CDR3 residues: CASSNGQGAGRVNTEAFF. CDR3 bases: TGTGCCAGCAGCAACGGACAGGGGGCTGGGCGCGTGAACACTGAAGCTTTCTTT. Full variable domain (remainder filled in from reference TRBV5-4 and TRBJ1-1): ETGVTQSPTHLIKTRGQQVTLRCSSQSGHNTVSWYQQALGQGPQFIFQYYREEENGRGNFPPRFSGLQFPNYSSELNVNALELDDSALYLCASSNGQGAGRVNTEAFFGQGTRLTVV.

The genes are TRBV28 and TRBJ1-5; D uncertain. Per the germline V gene, CDR1 is MDHEN and CDR2 is SYDVKM. The CDR3 length is 14 residues. V was shortened by 4 bases and J by 2 bases, with 9 bases between the two germline ends. The CDR3 protein is CASSWGDGNQPQHF. CDR3 nucleotides: TGTGCCAGCAGTTGGGGAGACGGCAATCAGCCCCAGCATTTT.

This rearrangement joins TRBV9 to TRBJ1-2, with TRBD1 matching over 7 bases. V gave up 4 bases and J gave up 5 bases; unmatched junction bases: 11. This CDR3 has 15 residues. The germline V gene has CDR1 SGDLS and CDR2 YYNGEE. The CDR3 is CASSPTGQTGYGYTF. CDR3 in DNA: TGTGCCAGCAGCCCTACGGGACAGACAGGATATGGCTACACCTTC.

This clone was counted a few times. The chain combines TRBV7-9 with TRBJ2-3; the D gene is possibly TRBD2 (6 bases). Germline assignment: CDR1 SEHNR and CDR2 FQNEAQ (reference sequence). Trimming left V 0 bases short and J 2 bases short, with 9 bases between. The CDR3 totals 15 residues. This chain's CDR3 is CASSLALRDTDTQYF. CDR3 coding DNA: TGTGCCAGCAGCTTAGCACTGCGGGACACAGATACGCAGTATTTT.

The chain has TRBV28 and TRBJ1-1; the D is unclear. The CDR3 length is 14 residues. Germline V gene sequence: CDR1 MDHEN, CDR2 SYDVKM. V was clipped by 2 bases and J by 1 base, with 8 bases between them. The CDR3 sequence is CASSLGQENTEAFF. CDR3 nucleotides: TGTGCCAGCAGTTTAGGGCAGGAGAACACTGAAGCTTTCTTT.